This record covers a single TCR beta chain. The antigen remains unidentified. CDR1 MGHRA and CDR2 YSYEKL come from the germline V gene. The V segment lost 4 bases and the J segment 1 base; nucleotides outside the gene matches: 9. This CDR3 comprises 16 residues. Measured with immunoSEQ multiplex PCR; TCRdb has only the in-frame clones, and not every one. The sample carries tens of thousands of clones, over 45% recorded once. These data come from a study of cytotoxic CD8 clonotypes in ibrutinib-treated CLL. Findings and limits, study-wide: Sustained-remission and progressing patients' sampling times differed.

The chain carries TRBV4-1 and TRBJ2-5, with 7 nucleotides matching TRBD2. Sequenced here: PBMCs, sampled before ibrutinib treatment. The clonotype comes from a human donor with chronic lymphocytic leukemia. CDR3 loop: CASSPEGGVGQETQYF. CDR3 in DNA: TGCGCCAGCAGCCCGGAGGGAGGGGTCGGCCAAGAGACCCAGTACTTC.